This entry lists 29 T cell receptor beta chains sequenced from one sample in a study of cytomegalovirus exposure and HLA in healthy donors. PCR used 60 Vbeta primers and 13 Jbeta primers. Libraries were prepared by immunoSEQ multiplex PCR; TCRdb keeps only in-frame clonotypes and omits some of them. The table has about 190,000 clones, around 83% seen once. Sample: PBMCs. The origin of the receptors is a man aged 50-59 years in good health and CMV-seronegative.

The chain links TRBV19 to TRBJ2-7; 10 nucleotides agree with TRBD1. V shed 7 bases, J shed 5 bases, and the junction held 8 bases outside the gene matches. Germline V gene sequence: CDR1 LNHDA, CDR2 SQIVND (reference sequence). The CDR3 length is 14 residues. The CDR3: CASTTGQGRDEQYF. CDR3 nucleotide sequence: TGTGCCAGTACCACGGGACAGGGGAGGGACGAGCAGTACTTC.

The gene calls are TRBV12-5 and TRBJ2-5; D uncertain. V gave up 7 bases and J gave up 4 bases, with 4 bases separating them. The germline gives CDR1 LGHNT, CDR2 FRNRAP. This CDR3 comprises 10 residues. CDR3 coding DNA: TGTGCTAGTGCCGGAGAGACCCAGTACTTC. Translation gives CASAGETQYF.

This chain joins TRBV19 and TRBJ1-4, with D possibly TRBD1 on 6 matching bases. The CDR3 runs to 13 residues. With 8 bases removed from V and 6 bases from J, the gap between germline ends came to 13 bases. Germline loops: CDR1 LNHDA, CDR2 SQIVND (reference sequence). DNA for the CDR3: TGTGCCAGTGGTACACAGGGACATGAAAAACTGTTTTTT. It specifies CASGTQGHEKLFF.

The chain couples TRBV7-2 to TRBJ2-5, with D tentatively TRBD2 (6 bases). The V gene lost 3 bases and the J gene lost 5 bases, with 16 bases spanning the gap. The germline V gene encodes CDR1 SGHTA and CDR2 FQGNSA. The CDR3 contains 15 residues. Here the CDR3 reads CASSFAGGISETQYF. The CDR3 DNA reads TGTGCCAGCAGCTTCGCGGGCGGGATAAGCGAGACCCAGTACTTC.

The CDR3 sequence is CASRLGGGLNTQYF. In nucleotides, the CDR3 is TGTGCCAGCAGGCTGGGGGGGGGACTTAATACGCAGTATTTT. The J gene is TRBJ2-3, the V gene TRBV7-2, with 7 bases lining up with TRBD2. This CDR3 is 14 amino acids long. Germline CDR1 and CDR2: SGHTA and FQGNSA. Losses at the gene ends were 6 bases for V and 7 bases for J; bases not matched to a gene: 10.

The genes are TRBV7-6 and TRBJ2-3, with D tentatively TRBD1 (6 bases). Trimming took 1 base from V and 3 from J, leaving 14 bases between them. The CDR3 length is 16 residues. CDR1 and CDR2 from the germline V gene are SGHVS and FNYEAQ. This CDR3 is CASSLGQGIGTDTQYF. CDR3 in DNA: TGTGCCAGCAGCTTAGGCCAGGGGATAGGAACAGATACGCAGTATTTT.

The rearrangement uses TRBV7-9 and TRBJ2-2, with D possibly matching TRBD2 (5 bases). V lost 5 bases to trimming and J lost 1 base, with 17 bases between them. This CDR3 spans 17 amino acids. Germline CDR1 and CDR2: SEHNR and FQNEAQ (reference sequence). CDR3 sequence: CASSPEASSLNTGELFF. In DNA, the CDR3 is TGTGCCAGCAGCCCGGAGGCGTCTAGCTTGAACACCGGGGAGCTGTTTTTT. The entire variable domain, with the rest obtained from reference TRBV7-9 and TRBJ2-2, is as follows: DTGVSQNPRHKITKRGQNVTFRCDPISEHNRLYWYRQTLGQGPEFLTYFQNEAQLEKSRLLSDRFSAERPKGSFSTLEIQRTEQGDSAMYLCASSPEASSLNTGELFFGEGSRLTVL.

This chain links TRBV4-1 with TRBJ1-1; TRBD1 is a possible D gene (5 bases). The germline V gene encodes CDR1 MGHRA and CDR2 YSYEKL. The CDR3 runs 15 residues. The V end was cut by 4 bases, the J end by 3 bases, with 15 bases between. CDR3 protein: CASSPTGGRHTEAFF. The CDR3 coding sequence is TGCGCCAGCAGCCCGACGGGGGGAAGGCACACTGAAGCTTTCTTT.

CDR3 amino acids: CASSSSDRGRNEQFF. Written as DNA, the CDR3 is TGTGCCAGCAGCTCCTCGGACAGGGGGCGCAATGAGCAGTTCTTC. This rearrangement joins TRBV7-2 to TRBJ2-1, with 11 bases fitting TRBD1. The V segment lost 4 bases and the J segment 6 bases; nucleotides outside the gene matches: 5. In germline, CDR1 is SGHTA, CDR2 FQGNSA. CDR3 length: 15 residues.

In this sample, this clone turned up a few times. The chain uses TRBV4-3 and TRBJ1-1, with D unresolved. The V end lost 0 bases, the J end lost 4 bases, and 12 bases lay between the germline ends. Germline V lookup: CDR1 LGHNA, CDR2 YSLEER. The CDR3 covers 15 residues. The CDR3 spells CASSQEPGEGTEAFF. As DNA, the CDR3 is TGCGCCAGCAGCCAAGAACCGGGAGAGGGCACTGAAGCTTTCTTT.

The CDR3 bases are TGTGCCAGCAGTTACTCGACAGCCCCCATCGATTCACCCCTCCACTTT. Translation: CASSYSTAPIDSPLHF. The chain employs TRBV6-5 and TRBJ1-6, with D possibly matching TRBD1 (5 bases). Germline CDR1 MNHEY, CDR2 SVGAGI. The length of the CDR3 is 16 residues. V was trimmed by 0 bases and J by 8 bases, leaving 14 bases between them.

The genes are TRBV4-2 and TRBJ2-5; 10 bases line up with TRBD2. Germline-derived CDR1 and CDR2 are LGHNA and YNFKEQ. V lost 2 bases and J lost 4; bases outside the gene matches: 10. The CDR3 covers 17 residues. The CDR3 loop reads CASSQRTAGGPGETQYF. The CDR3, as DNA: TGTGCCAGCAGCCAAAGGACAGCGGGGGGGCCGGGAGAGACCCAGTACTTC.

There are a few counts of this clone. The CDR3 protein is CSVDRGDDGYTF. In DNA, the CDR3 is TGCAGCGTTGACAGGGGAGACGATGGCTACACCTTC. The chain joins TRBV29-1 to TRBJ1-2, with D perhaps matching TRBD1 (6 bases). This CDR3 has 12 amino acids. V dropped 3 bases and J dropped 6 bases, with 11 bases sitting between them. CDR1 and CDR2 from the germline V gene are SQVTM and ANQGSEA.

The J gene is TRBJ2-3, the V gene TRBV19, with 8 nucleotides matching TRBD2. The V gene's germline CDR1 is LNHDA and CDR2 SQIVND (reference sequence). CDR3 length: 16 residues. V lost 5 bases to trimming and J lost 4 bases; unmatched junction nucleotides: 11. CDR3 DNA: TGTGCCAGTAGTCGTTACAGCGGGAGTATATCAGATACGCAGTATTTT. As protein: CASSRYSGSISDTQYF. Full variable domain (rest looked up from reference TRBV19 and TRBJ2-3): DGGITQSPKYLFRKEGQNVTLSCEQNLNHDAMYWYRQDPGQGLRLIYYSQIVNDFQKGDIAEGYSVSREKKESFPLTVTSAQKNPTAFYLCASSRYSGSISDTQYFGPGTRLTVL.

The chain carries TRBV18 and TRBJ2-7; 14 bases fit TRBD2. The ends lost 2 bases at V and 4 bases at J; junction bases unmatched: 13. CDR3 size: 19 residues. The germline gives CDR1 KGHSH, CDR2 LQKENI. The CDR3 is CASSPTGTSGSPARYEQYF. DNA of the CDR3: TGTGCCAGCTCACCAACCGGGACTAGCGGGAGTCCCGCTCGTTACGAGCAGTACTTC.

This chain uses TRBV5-1 with TRBJ2-5; the match to TRBD2 covers 14 bases. The tail of the sequence fits TRBJ2-7 better, so the J call may be wrong. Looked up from germline, CDR1 is SGHRS and CDR2 is YFSETQ. This CDR3 is built from 17 residues. The CDR3 DNA reads TGCGCCAGCAGTCCTAGGACTAGCGGGAGGCCGAACTACGAGCAGTACTTC. This codes for CASSPRTSGRPNYEQYF.

The chain is built from TRBV2 and TRBJ1-5, with D perhaps TRBD1 (6 bases). The CDR3 contains 19 residues. The V end was cut by 6 bases, the J end by 0 bases, with 24 bases between. Per the germline V gene, CDR1 is SNHLY and CDR2 is FYNNEI. Here the CDR3 reads CASSQRKQGSTYSNQPQHF. As DNA, the CDR3 is TGTGCCAGCAGCCAACGTAAACAGGGATCGACCTATAGCAATCAGCCCCAGCATTTT.

V usage is TRBV7-9 and J usage is TRBJ2-5; 8 nucleotides match TRBD1. The CDR3 has 13 amino acids. With 3 bases clipped from V and 9 bases from J, the junction kept 6 bases outside the gene matches. In germline, CDR1 is SEHNR, CDR2 FQNEAQ (reference sequence). CDR3 amino acids: CASSFGDRRSQYF. The CDR3 nucleotides read TGTGCCAGCAGCTTCGGGGACAGGAGGTCCCAGTACTTC.

The gene calls are TRBV4-2 and TRBJ2-5; 11 bases align to TRBD2. V trimming: 2 bases; J trimming: 4 bases; junction bases outside the gene matches: 12. This CDR3 has 18 amino acids. Germline CDR1 and CDR2: LGHNA and YNFKEQ. CDR3 loop: CASSQILAGGQTRETQYF. The CDR3 nucleotides read TGTGCCAGCAGCCAAATCCTAGCGGGAGGACAAACGAGAGAGACCCAGTACTTC.

This chain connects TRBV19 to TRBJ2-3; 7 bases are a match to TRBD2. With V trimmed by 3 bases and J by 5 bases, 11 bases remained unmatched. The CDR3 is 16 residues long. Germline CDR1 reads LNHDA; CDR2 reads SQIVND (reference sequence). This chain's CDR3 is CASSIFWRERGDTQYF. The CDR3 bases are TGTGCCAGTAGTATTTTCTGGCGGGAGAGAGGAGATACGCAGTATTTT.

J is TRBJ2-7 and V is TRBV5-1; 7 bases line up with TRBD1. Trimming took 1 base from V and 0 from J; bases not matched to a gene: 13. The CDR3 has 18 amino acids. Germline V gene data show CDR1 as SGHRS and CDR2 as YFSETQ. The CDR3 region is CASSLSSGTVLTSYEQYF. The CDR3 bases are TGCGCCAGCAGCTTGAGTTCCGGGACAGTCCTAACCTCCTACGAGCAGTACTTC.

This chain uses TRBV7-3 with TRBJ2-6, with D possibly matching TRBD2 (5 bases). The germline CDR1 and CDR2 sequences are SGHTA and FQGTGA. The CDR3 length is 14 residues. Trimming cost V 3 bases and J 2 bases, with 5 bases left between them. The CDR3: CASSFGAGANVLTF. The DNA for the CDR3 is TGTGCCAGCAGCTTCGGGGCTGGGGCCAACGTCCTGACTTTC.

There are a few counts of this clone. This chain links TRBV6-5 with TRBJ1-2; the match to TRBD1 covers 7 bases. In germline, CDR1 is MNHEY, CDR2 SVGAGI. V shed 0 bases, J shed 4 bases, and the junction held 5 bases outside the gene matches. The CDR3 sequence is 15 residues long. The CDR3 loop is CASSYSPSGGYGYTF. The DNA of the CDR3 is TGTGCCAGCAGTTACTCACCGTCAGGGGGCTATGGCTACACCTTC.

The gene calls are TRBV28 and TRBJ1-2; TRBD1 might be the D (5 bases). CDR3 size: 13 residues. Between the trimmed V and J ends, which lost 1 base and 5 bases, there was a span of 8 bases. Germline V gene data show CDR1 as MDHEN and CDR2 as SYDVKM. Here the CDR3 DNA reads TGTGCCAGCAGTTTATTACAGGCTTATGGCTACACCTTC. Encoded protein: CASSLLQAYGYTF.

This clone was detected only a few times. The rearrangement links TRBV7-9 to TRBJ2-7; TRBD2 matches 9 bases. This CDR3 has 15 amino acids. Germline CDR1 reads SEHNR; CDR2 reads FQNEAQ (reference sequence). V shed 3 bases and J 5 bases; nucleotides not matched to a gene: 8. In DNA form, the CDR3 reads TGTGCCAGCAGCTTCGGCAGCGGGAGGTCCCACGAGCAGTACTTC. Protein: CASSFGSGRSHEQYF.

This chain links TRBV29-1 with TRBJ1-3, with D possibly matching TRBD1 (6 bases). V was trimmed by 5 bases and J by 0 bases, leaving 8 bases between them. The CDR3 sequence is 13 residues long. Germline CDR1 and CDR2: SQVTM and ANQGSEA. This CDR3 reads CSVRTVSGNTIYF. Here the CDR3 DNA reads TGCAGCGTTCGGACAGTCTCTGGAAACACCATATATTTT.

This clone came up once. The chain couples TRBV6-5 to TRBJ2-1; 10 bases are shared with TRBD1. V was pared by 4 bases and J by 10 bases, with 10 bases of the junction left unmatched. Germline V gene lookup returns CDR1 MNHEY and CDR2 SVGAGI. This CDR3 spans 15 amino acids. The DNA of the CDR3 is TGTGCCAGCAGTTCCGGACAGGGGGGGTTAAGGGAGCAGTTCTTC. Translation gives CASSSGQGGLREQFF.

The chain employs TRBV6-1 and TRBJ2-7, with 10 bases fitting TRBD1. Per the germline V gene, CDR1 is MNHNS and CDR2 is SASEGT. V shed 10 bases and J 3 bases; nucleotides not matched to a gene: 9. The CDR3 runs 14 residues. The CDR3 nucleotides read TGTGCCACAAAGAGGGACAGGGGATTCTACGAGCAGTACTTC. It is translated as CATKRDRGFYEQYF.

This chain connects TRBV7-9 to TRBJ2-1; 11 bases line up with TRBD2. The trim removed 6 bases at V and 8 bases at J, leaving 12 bases unmatched. CDR1 and CDR2 from the germline V gene are SEHNR and FQNEAQ (reference sequence). CDR3 size: 16 residues. CDR3 sequence (DNA): TGTGCCAGCAGTTTCAGTTTAGCGGGGGGGCCCTATGAGCAGTTCTTC. It encodes CASSFSLAGGPYEQFF.